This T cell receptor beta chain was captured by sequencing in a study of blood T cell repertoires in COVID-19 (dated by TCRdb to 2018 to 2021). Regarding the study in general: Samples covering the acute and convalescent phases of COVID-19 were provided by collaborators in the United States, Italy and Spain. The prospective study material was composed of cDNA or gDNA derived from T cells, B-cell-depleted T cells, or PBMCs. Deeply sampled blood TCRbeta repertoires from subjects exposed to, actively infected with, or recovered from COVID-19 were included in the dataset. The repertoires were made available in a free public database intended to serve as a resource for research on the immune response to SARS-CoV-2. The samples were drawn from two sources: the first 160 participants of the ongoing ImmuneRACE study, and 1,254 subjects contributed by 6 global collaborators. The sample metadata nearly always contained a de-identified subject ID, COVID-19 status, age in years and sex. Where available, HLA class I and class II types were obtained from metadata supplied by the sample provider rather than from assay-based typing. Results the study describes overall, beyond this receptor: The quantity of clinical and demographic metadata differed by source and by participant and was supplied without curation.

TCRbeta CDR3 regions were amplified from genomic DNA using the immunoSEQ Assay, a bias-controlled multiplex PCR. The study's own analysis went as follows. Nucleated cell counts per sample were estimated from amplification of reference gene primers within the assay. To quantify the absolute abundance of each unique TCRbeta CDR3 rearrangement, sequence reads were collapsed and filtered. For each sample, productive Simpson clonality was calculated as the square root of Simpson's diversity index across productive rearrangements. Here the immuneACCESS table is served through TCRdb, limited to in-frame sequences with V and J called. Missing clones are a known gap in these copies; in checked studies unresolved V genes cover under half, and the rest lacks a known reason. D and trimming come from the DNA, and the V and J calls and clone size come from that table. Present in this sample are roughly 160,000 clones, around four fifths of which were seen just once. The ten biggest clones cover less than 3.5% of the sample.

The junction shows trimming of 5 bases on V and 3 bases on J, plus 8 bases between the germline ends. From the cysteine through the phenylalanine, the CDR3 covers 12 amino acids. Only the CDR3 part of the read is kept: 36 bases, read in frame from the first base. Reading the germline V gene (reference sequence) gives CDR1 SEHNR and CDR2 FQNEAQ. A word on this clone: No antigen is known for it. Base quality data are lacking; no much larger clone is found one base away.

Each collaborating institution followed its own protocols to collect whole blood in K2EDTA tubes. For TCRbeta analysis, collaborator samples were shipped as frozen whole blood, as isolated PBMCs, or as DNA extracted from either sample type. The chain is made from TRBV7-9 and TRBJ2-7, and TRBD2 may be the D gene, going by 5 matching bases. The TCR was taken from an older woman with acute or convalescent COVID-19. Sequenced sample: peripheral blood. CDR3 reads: CASSLDFYEQYF. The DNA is TGTGCCAGCAGCCTGGACTTCTACGAGCAGTACTTC.